This is a list of T cell receptor beta chains from one sample in a study of tumor-infiltrating lymphocytes in localized non-small cell lung cancer. The data were produced by immunoSEQ multiplex PCR, yet TCRdb's version contains in-frame clones alone and is incomplete. Of about 13,000 clones listed, about four fifths are singletons. The source material was lung tumor tissue. The source of these receptors is a human donor with non-small cell lung cancer. CDR3s include the opening cysteine and the closing phenylalanine or tryptophan. The D gene is left open where the match is weak. Clone size, where shown, is once, few, many, or a class for clones that have expanded.

NA	TRBV9	TRBJ2-3	NA	16	TGTGCCAGCAGCGTAGAATCCGGGACCGTTACAGATACGCAGTATTTT	CASSVESGTVTDTQYF
NA	TRBV5-1	TRBJ2-1	NA	16	TGCGCCAGCAGCCCACAAGTGGGTGGGTCCTACAATGAGCAGTTCTTC	CASSPQVGGSYNEQFF
NA	TRBV5-6	TRBJ2-5	NA	13	TGTGCCAGCAGCTTCGGGCCTAGGGAGACCCAGTACTTC	CASSFGPRETQYF
few	TRBV4-2	TRBJ1-3	NA	17	TGTGCCAGCAGCCAAGCTTCAGCTATTTCCTCTGGAAACACCATATATTTT	CASSQASAISSGNTIYF
NA	TRBV9	TRBJ1-5	TRBD1	14	TGTGCCAGCAGCGTAGGTACAGGGGATCAGCCCCAGCATTTT	CASSVGTGDQPQHF
medium-sized	TRBV6-5	TRBJ2-7	NA	13	TGTGCCAGCAGCAGGGGATTAGGGTACGAGCAGTACTTC	CASSRGLGYEQYF
NA	TRBV10-3	TRBJ1-1	TRBD1	14	TGTGCCATCAGAAGGACAGGGGAGAACACTGAAGCTTTCTTT	CAIRRTGENTEAFF
NA	TRBV7-8	TRBJ2-1	NA	12	TGTGCCAGCAGCCAACCCTACAATGAGCAGTTCTTC	CASSQPYNEQFF
medium-sized	TRBV7-2	TRBJ1-2	NA	13	TGTGCCAGCAGCTTAGCGAAAGTGTCCGGCTACACCTTC	CASSLAKVSGYTF
NA	TRBV11-2	TRBJ2-1	TRBD1	17	TGTGCCAGCAGCTCGATTTCACCGTGGGACAGATACAATGAGCAGTTCTTC	CASSSISPWDRYNEQFF
NA	TRBV19	TRBJ1-2	NA	15	TGTGCCAGTAGTATGTCGTGGACTGCTGATTATGGCTACACCTTC	CASSMSWTADYGYTF
NA	TRBV30	TRBJ2-5	NA	14	TGTGCCTGGAGTTTCGGGACCGCTCAAGAGACCCAGTACTTC	CAWSFGTAQETQYF
NA	TRBV9	TRBJ2-3	TRBD2	18	TGTGCCAGCAGCGTGGGACTAGCGGGAGGGCCTTTTACAGATACGCAGTATTTT	CASSVGLAGGPFTDTQYF
NA	TRBV5-6	TRBJ1-1	NA	15	TGTGCCAGCAGCTTGAATCGCAGACAGAACACTGAAGCTTTCTTT	CASSLNRRQNTEAFF
once	TRBV6-5	TRBJ1-2	NA	13	TGTGCGGTCGGAGCGGGGGCAGAAGGTGGCTACACCTTC	CAVGAGAEGGYTF
few	TRBV30	TRBJ2-7	NA	14	TGTGCCTGGACGAGAGCAGGGCTTATCTACGAGCAGTACTTC	CAWTRAGLIYEQYF
NA	TRBV29-1	TRBJ1-5	NA	13	TGCAGCGTTTCTTTCGCTCTGGATCAGCCCCAGCATTTT	CSVSFALDQPQHF
NA	TRBV4-3	TRBJ2-7	NA	15	TGCGCCAGCAGCCAAGGTCATAGGGCCCAAGACGAGCAGTACTTC	CASSQGHRAQDEQYF
NA	TRBV7-7	TRBJ2-1	NA	15	TGTGCCAGCAGCTTAGATGGGACATCCTACAATGAGCAGTTCTTC	CASSLDGTSYNEQFF
NA	TRBV6-5	TRBJ1-2	TRBD1	15	TGTGCCAGCAAGCGATCTTTTGACAGGGAAGGCGGCTACACCTTC	CASKRSFDREGGYTF
few	TRBV29-1	TRBJ1-1	NA	13	TGCAGCGCAGGGGACTGGGGGTACACTGAAGCTTTCTTT	CSAGDWGYTEAFF
once	TRBV19	TRBJ1-2	TRBD1	13	TGTGCCAGTAGTATCGGGACAGGGTATGGCTACACCTTC	CASSIGTGYGYTF
NA	TRBV19	TRBJ1-5	NA	13	TGTGCCAGTACCCCGTCCGGTAATCAGCCCCAGCATTTT	CASTPSGNQPQHF
few	TRBV19	TRBJ1-1	NA	12	TGTGCCGTAAAGACAGGGAACACTGAAGCTTTCTTT	CAVKTGNTEAFF
NA	TRBV5-1	TRBJ2-6	NA	15	TGCGCCAGCAGCTTGGCAGGCTCTGGGGCCAACGTCCTGACTTTC	CASSLAGSGANVLTF
NA	TRBV7-8	TRBJ2-2	TRBD2	18	TGTGCCAGCAGCTTAAGCCCACAGGCTAGCGGGGCCTACGGGGAGCTGTTTTTT	CASSLSPQASGAYGELFF
NA	TRBV7-9	TRBJ2-1	NA	15	TGTGCCAGCAGCTTGTCGGCGGAATTCTACAATGAGCAGTTCTTC	CASSLSAEFYNEQFF
NA	TRBV18	TRBJ1-3	TRBD1	13	TGTGCCAGCTCTCACGACAGGGGAGGAACCATATATTTT	CASSHDRGGTIYF
NA	TRBV5-4	TRBJ2-1	NA	12	TGTGCCAGCGAAGGCTGGGGCGATGAGCAGTTCTTC	CASEGWGDEQFF
NA	TRBV6-6	TRBJ1-1	NA	15	TGTGCCAGCGCGGTGGGGGGGATTGCGAACACTGAAGCTTTCTTT	CASAVGGIANTEAFF
NA	TRBV6-1	TRBJ2-2	NA	14	TGTGCCAGCAGGTCGACAGCAAACACCGGGGAGCTGTTTTTT	CASRSTANTGELFF
NA	TRBV4-1	TRBJ1-2	NA	15	TGCGCCAGCAGCCAAGATCCCGGGACACCTTATGGCTACACCTTC	CASSQDPGTPYGYTF
NA	TRBV5-1	TRBJ1-2	TRBD1	14	TGCGCCAGCAGCTTGTCGGGACAGAACTATGGCTACACCTTC	CASSLSGQNYGYTF
few	TRBV5-5	TRBJ2-6	NA	16	TGTGCCAGCAGCTTGGCCACCAACTCTGGGGCCAACGTCCTGACTTTC	CASSLATNSGANVLTF
once	TRBV5-4	TRBJ2-7	TRBD2	18	TGTGCCAGCAGCTCAGGACTAGCGGGAGGACCATTCTCCTACGAGCAGTACTTC	CASSSGLAGGPFSYEQYF
NA	TRBV5-4	TRBJ2-2	TRBD1	15	TGTGCCAGCAGTGTGGACAGGGCGGTCACCGGGGAGCTGTTTTTT	CASSVDRAVTGELFF
NA	TRBV5-1	TRBJ2-3	NA	16	TGCGCCAGCAGCTTCTTAACAAGCGTGAGCACAGATACGCAGTATTTT	CASSFLTSVSTDTQYF
NA	TRBV14	TRBJ2-7	TRBD2	16	TGTGCCAGCAGCCAAGCGACCCGCGGGGGGTTCAACGAGCAGTACTTC	CASSQATRGGFNEQYF
NA	TRBV7-2	TRBJ2-1	TRBD2	17	TGTGCCAGCAGCTTAGCGGTTAGCGGGAACCGTCACAATGAGCAGTTCTTC	CASSLAVSGNRHNEQFF
NA	TRBV5-5	TRBJ1-5	NA	14	TGTGCCAGCAGCCCTCGGGGGGGCTATCAGCCCCAGCATTTT	CASSPRGGYQPQHF
NA	TRBV5-1	TRBJ1-3	NA	15	TGCGCCAGCAGCTTGGACAGGTTCTCTGGAAACACCATATATTTT	CASSLDRFSGNTIYF
NA	TRBV19	TRBJ2-1	NA	15	TGTGCCAGTAGTACACTAGCAGACTCCTACAATGAGCAGTTCTTC	CASSTLADSYNEQFF
NA	TRBV27	TRBJ1-2	TRBD1	14	TGTGCCAGCAGTGCCAGACAGGGCGTCTATGGCTACACCTTC	CASSARQGVYGYTF
NA	TRBV14	TRBJ1-1	TRBD1	17	TGTGCCAGCAGCCAAGATCTTGGGAGAGGACAGGGAGGTGAAGCTTTCTTT	CASSQDLGRGQGGEAFF
NA	TRBV15	TRBJ2-5	TRBD2	16	TGTGCCACCAGCAGAGATTGGGGGACTAGCACCCCACGCCAGTACTTC	CATSRDWGTSTPRQYF
NA	TRBV2	TRBJ1-1	TRBD1	15	TGTGCCAGCAGGGGGGCAGGGACAGGGAACACTGAAGCTTTCTTT	CASRGAGTGNTEAFF